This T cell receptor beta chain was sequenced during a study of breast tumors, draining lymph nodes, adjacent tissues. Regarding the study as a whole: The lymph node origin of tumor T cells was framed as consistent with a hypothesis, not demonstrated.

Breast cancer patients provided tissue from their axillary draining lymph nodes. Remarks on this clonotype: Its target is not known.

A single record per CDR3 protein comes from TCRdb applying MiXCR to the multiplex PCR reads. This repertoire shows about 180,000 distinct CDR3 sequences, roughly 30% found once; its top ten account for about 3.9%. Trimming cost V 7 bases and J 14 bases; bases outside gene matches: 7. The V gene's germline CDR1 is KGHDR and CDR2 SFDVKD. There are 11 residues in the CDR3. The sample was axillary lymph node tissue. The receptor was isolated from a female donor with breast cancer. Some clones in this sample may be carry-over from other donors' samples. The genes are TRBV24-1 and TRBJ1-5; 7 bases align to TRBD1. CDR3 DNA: TGTGCCACCAGGGATACAGGGGACGAGCATTTT. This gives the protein CATRDTGDEHF.